The T cell receptor (beta chain) under discussion was sequenced for a study of OX40 agonist ivuxolimab in advanced cancers. As for the study in general: Partial responses were achieved by three patients, of whom one had hepatocellular carcinoma and two had cutaneous melanoma. General study results and limits: Researchers report that CD8+ T cells had, on average, more expanded clones than CD4+. At 0.1 to 3.0 mg/kg and by week 6, CD4+ and CD8+ T cells in the blood had expanded clonally.

The investigators sampled blood at baseline, at cycle 4 day 1, and at cycle 7 day 1. Profiled with immunoSEQ multiplex PCR; TCRdb holds only in-frame clones, not every one. The data hold some 59,000 clones, with about nine tenths observed a single time. Remarks on this clone: The antigen is not known.

The CDR3 is made up of 15 amino acids. In germline, CDR1 is MGHRA, CDR2 YSYEKL. V was pared by 0 bases and J by 2 bases, with 10 bases between. The source is an adult with an advanced solid tumor such as melanoma, head and neck, liver or kidney cancer. Sequenced material: CD4+ or CD8+ T cells sorted from blood, taken in a trial of the OX40 agonist ivuxolimab. The V call is TRBV4-1, the J call TRBJ1-2; D unresolved. CDR3 nucleotide sequence: TGCGCCAGCAGCCAAGATCCCCGGGTGAACTATGGCTACACCTTC. Translated: CASSQDPRVNYGYTF.